The T cell receptor beta chain described here comes from a study of T cells after yellow fever vaccination. CDR1 KGHDR and CDR2 SFDVKD come from the germline V gene. This CDR3 contains 12 residues. V lost 9 bases, J lost 5 bases, and 12 bases lay in between. TCRdb called the 5' RACE reads again in MiXCR, with one record for every CDR3 protein. Of a few hundred thousand distinct CDR3 sequences listed, around 3.6% are singletons. This clonotype was found many times. The chain employs TRBV24-1 and TRBJ1-1; D possibly corresponds to TRBD1 (5 bases). This specimen was PBMCs, taken on the day of the yellow fever booster vaccination. This sequence originates from a man aged 18-30 years who received the YFV17D yellow fever vaccine. CDR3 in amino acids: CATRGSHTEAFF. The CDR3 nucleotides are TGTGCCACCCGGGGGTCTCATACTGAAGCTTTCTTT.